The sequence of this T cell receptor (beta chain) was determined in a study of T cells after posttransplantation cyclophosphamide. Study results and caveats: TRB overlap between skin or GI tissue T cells and blood was limited.

Details on this clone: Its specificity is not known.

Germline V gives CDR1 SGHAT, CDR2 FQNNGV. With 5 bases clipped from V and 5 bases from J, the junction kept 6 bases outside the gene matches. This CDR3 comprises 15 residues. Method: immunoSEQ multiplex PCR; TCRdb's copy keeps in-frame clones and lacks some. The data show tens of thousands of clones, about 86% seen once. This clonotype was obtained from a man in his thirties or forties with a blood cancer, CMV-positive, and with a related stem cell donor. Sequencing was carried out using PBMCs. This rearrangement joins TRBV11-2 to TRBJ2-3; TRBD1 matches at 11 bases. Here the CDR3 reads CASSLRTGGEDTQYF. The CDR3 region has the DNA TGTGCCAGCAGCCTCAGGACAGGGGGCGAAGATACGCAGTATTTT.